Listed below are T cell receptor beta chains from one sample, sequenced in a study of vaccination and CD4 T cells after COVID-19. In TCRdb, the PCR reads were re-called with MiXCR into one record per CDR3 protein. The table includes nearly 5,500 distinct CDR3 sequences, 34% detected once. For these TCRs, the target antigens are not known. Material for sequencing was CD4+ T cells from blood, cultured in vitro. These receptors originate from a human donor in good health. CDR3s leave out the opening cysteine and the closing phenylalanine or tryptophan. The D gene is left open where the match is weak.

TRBJ1-2 | . | TRBV5-4 | ASSLMGGDSNYGYT
TRBJ2-5 | TRBD1 | TRBV5-1 | ASSPGTAQETQY
TRBJ1-2 | TRBD1 | TRBV10-3 | AISFYRDRDYT
TRBJ1-3 | TRBD1 | TRBV12-3/TRBV12-4 | ASDYAGTGGGNTIY
TRBJ2-1 | TRBD2 | TRBV6-1 | ASSGTSGGADEQF
TRBJ1-5 | TRBD1 | TRBV12-3/TRBV12-4 | ASGRGPNSNQPQH
TRBJ2-7 | . | TRBV7-9 | ASSLEQYYEQY
TRBJ1-1 | . | TRBV7-6 | ASSSPNTEAF
TRBJ1-5 | . | TRBV20-1 | SARRIEAGRFGQPQH
TRBJ1-2 | . | TRBV20-1 | SASSQETYGYT
TRBJ1-1 | . | TRBV2 | AGTGMNTEAF
TRBJ1-2 | . | TRBV6-2/TRBV6-3 | ASRNVGGAHYGYT
TRBJ2-2 | . | TRBV24-1 | ATSDSADRIGGELF
TRBJ1-1 | . | TRBV7-9 | ASSLVDNTEAF